Reported below is one TCR beta chain. Antigen unknown. Sorted naive or memory CD4+ cells met CEF peptides for 10 days. Sequenced by immunoSEQ multiplex PCR; TCRdb stores in-frame clones only, minus some. This sample has about 39,000 clones; approximately 80% occur once, and the top ten carry 6.6%. This specimen comes from a study of CD4 T cells in relation to SARS-CoV-2 and coronaviruses. On the study more broadly: PBMCs were cultured with antigen for roughly 11 days before TCR beta sequencing. The HLA restriction of the shared crossreactive spike epitopes was mapped.

Germline V gene sequence: CDR1 SEHNR, CDR2 FQNEAQ (reference sequence). This CDR3 spans 12 amino acids. The germline V and J ends were trimmed by 6 bases and 12 bases, with 15 bases remaining between them. The chain uses TRBV7-9 and TRBJ2-1; tentative D call: TRBD2 (5 bases). The receptor was isolated from an adult with COVID-19. The specimen was naive CD4+ T cells from PBMCs, cultured in vitro. Specified subset: naive CD4+ T cells isolated by negative enrichment. Here the CDR3 reads CASRVLEDRQFF. As DNA, the CDR3 is TGTGCCAGCAGAGTTTTGGAGGATCGGCAGTTCTTC.